The clone carrying this T cell receptor (beta chain) was recorded many times. Its antigen remains unidentified. The record originates from a study of tumor and adjacent non-tumor tissue in lung cancer. Regarding the study as a whole: Higher tumor TCR diversity was associated with shorter survival. TCR diversity was significantly greater in tumor than normal lung tissue.

The library came from three nested PCR rounds adapted from ARM-PCR protocols. TCRdb reprocessed the multiplex PCR reads with MiXCR, giving one entry per CDR3 protein. The data show more than 60,000 distinct CDR3 sequences, around 74% seen once. No cell sorting was done before RNA was extracted from the tissue. The TCR was taken from a woman aged 50 to 65 with non-small cell lung cancer. Sequenced input: lung tumor tissue.

The chain's CDR3 is CASSLSSGGSTDTQYF. The DNA for the CDR3 is TGTGCCAGCAGTTTATCTAGCGGGGGGAGCACAGATACGCAGTATTTT. V usage is TRBV28 and J usage is TRBJ2-3, with 11 bases that match TRBD2. The CDR3 covers 16 residues. J was trimmed by 0 bases and V by 1 base; bases with no gene match: 0. CDR1 and CDR2 (germline): MDHEN, SYDVKM.